This entry concerns a single T cell receptor beta chain. Its antigen is undetermined. Assay execution took place at the deep level. Libraries were prepared by immunoSEQ multiplex PCR; TCRdb keeps only in-frame clonotypes and omits some of them. There are about 550,000 clones in the sample; roughly 96% occur only once, and 0.095% to 0.12% lies in the top ten. The naive CD8 population came from CD45RO-negative cells selected for CCR7, without terminally differentiated effector memory CD45RA+ cells. There were only Caucasian adults among the donors, and all lived in Nashville, Tennessee. The sample belongs to a study of shared clonotypes between healthy human individuals. Between the trimmed V and J ends, which lost 0 bases and 2 bases, there was a span of 7 bases. Germline assignment: CDR1 MNHEY and CDR2 SVGAGI. The CDR3 sequence is 14 residues long. General observations from the study: Relative to their counterparts shared across all four donors, non-shared clonotypes exhibited diminished generation probabilities. Larger richness was generally estimated for naive than memory subsets.

The TCR originated in a woman aged 30 to 39 in good health. Sequencing used naive CD8+ T cells sorted from blood. The chain carries TRBV6-5 and TRBJ2-5; no reliable D call. CDR3 in amino acids: CASSYSFGQETQYF. The DNA for the CDR3 is TGTGCCAGCAGTTACTCGTTCGGACAAGAGACCCAGTACTTC.